The 32 T cell receptor beta chains listed next were all sequenced from one sample in a study of cytomegalovirus exposure and HLA in healthy donors. PCR was performed using 60 Vbeta and 13 Jbeta primers. Sequencing was performed with immunoSEQ multiplex PCR; in TCRdb, only in-frame clones are kept and a portion is missing. Among roughly 100,000 clones listed, approximately 70% were seen once. Sequenced: PBMCs. The receptors shown here come from a woman aged 45-60 years in good health and CMV-seropositive.

The chain recombines TRBV9 with TRBJ2-2; 11 nucleotides line up with TRBD1. CDR1 and CDR2 (germline): SGDLS, YYNGEE. The CDR3 covers 16 residues. J was trimmed by 6 bases and V by 2 bases; bases with no gene match: 6. The CDR3 DNA reads TGTGCCAGCAGCGTCGGACAGGGGGCGACGGCCGGGGAGCTGTTTTTT. This encodes CASSVGQGATAGELFF.

The rearrangement links TRBV4-1 to TRBJ1-4; D is undetermined. V lost 5 bases and J lost 6, with 10 bases in between. The germline V gene has CDR1 MGHRA and CDR2 YSYEKL. The CDR3 runs 13 residues. The CDR3 sequence: CASSARTDEKLFF. The CDR3 region has the DNA TGCGCCAGCAGCGCACGGACTGATGAAAAACTGTTTTTT.

This clone was detected a few times. V is TRBV6-1 and J is TRBJ1-2; 7 positions agree with TRBD1. V lost 6 bases to trimming and J lost 7 bases; unmatched junction nucleotides: 8. The CDR3 contains 13 residues. Germline CDR1 and CDR2: MNHNS and SASEGT. CDR3 protein: CASRSDRARGYTF. CDR3 DNA: TGTGCCAGCAGATCAGACAGGGCTCGTGGCTACACCTTC.

There are a few counts of this clone. In the same sample, other DNA sequences code for this CDR3. The chain links TRBV2 to TRBJ2-1, with 7 nucleotides matching TRBD1. There are 15 residues in the CDR3. Germline V CDR1 and CDR2: SNHLY, FYNNEI. V was pared by 10 bases and J by 6 bases, with 15 bases of the junction left unmatched. The CDR3 protein is CATSKGTTGANEQFF. In DNA, the CDR3 is TGTGCCACTTCCAAAGGGACAACAGGGGCCAATGAGCAGTTCTTC.

The J gene is TRBJ2-2, the V gene TRBV7-3, with TRBD1 as a possible D gene (5 bases). V gave up 8 bases and J gave up 4 bases, with 8 bases separating them. Germline CDR1 is SGHTA and CDR2 is FQGTGA. The CDR3 has 12 residues. The CDR3 loop is CASGAGTGELFF. CDR3 bases: TGTGCCAGCGGGGCAGGCACCGGGGAGCTGTTTTTT.

This clone was detected only once. The CDR3 sequence: CAISEPSGILSGNTIYF. CDR3 DNA sequence: TGTGCCATCAGTGAGCCCTCAGGCATCCTATCTGGAAACACCATATATTTT. The J gene is TRBJ1-3, the V gene TRBV10-3; no definite D call. This CDR3 contains 17 residues. The V gene's germline CDR1 is ENHRY and CDR2 SYGVKD. Trimming took 2 bases from V and 1 from J, leaving 15 bases between them.

The chain recombines TRBV19 with TRBJ2-7, with TRBD2 matching over 8 bases. V was clipped by 6 bases and J by 4 bases; unmatched bases: 8. Germline CDR1 is LNHDA and CDR2 is SQIVND (reference sequence). This CDR3 is 14 amino acids long. CDR3 amino acids: CASSGRGNTYEQYF. CDR3 nucleotides: TGTGCCAGTAGCGGGAGGGGGAACACATACGAGCAGTACTTC.

This clone was detected a few times. The rearrangement uses TRBV9 and TRBJ2-2; the match to TRBD2 covers 7 bases. Germline V gene sequence: CDR1 SGDLS, CDR2 YYNGEE. The junction had 3 bases not matched to a gene; V was cut back by 0 bases and J by 1 base. CDR3 size: 16 residues. CDR3 residues: CASSVAAGLNTGELFF. The CDR3 nucleotides are TGTGCCAGCAGCGTAGCAGCGGGGTTGAACACCGGGGAGCTGTTTTTT. Drawing the rest from reference TRBV9 and TRBJ2-2, the complete variable domain is DSGVTQTPKHLITATGQRVTLRCSPRSGDLSVYWYQQSLDQGLQFLIQYYNGEERAKGNILERFSAQQFPDLHSELNLSSLELGDSALYFCASSVAAGLNTGELFFGEGSRLTVL.

On this clone itself: A read error may produce the germline difference seen at one junction end. This chain connects TRBV7-9 to TRBJ1-1; 9 positions match TRBD1. This CDR3 is built from 16 residues. Germline V lookup: CDR1 SEHNR, CDR2 FQNEAQ (reference sequence). The CDR3 nucleotides read TGTTCCAGCAGCTTACAGGGGGCGATCGGGGACACTGAAGCTTTCTTT. Amino acids: CSSSLQGAIGDTEAFF.

This clone is a singleton in its sample. The chain employs TRBV10-1 and TRBJ2-2; D may be TRBD1 (6 bases). Deletions cut 6 bases from V and 0 bases from J, with 11 bases between. The CDR3 contains 15 residues. The germline V gene has CDR1 WNHNN and CDR2 SYGVQD (reference sequence). CDR3 sequence (DNA): TGCGCCAGCAGCAAAGGACAGTCGAACACCGGGGAGCTGTTTTTT. Amino acids: CASSKGQSNTGELFF.

The chain recombines TRBV27 with TRBJ2-3; 9 nucleotides line up with TRBD1. The CDR3 consists of 15 residues. Germline-derived CDR1 and CDR2 are MNHEY and SMNVEV (reference sequence). With V trimmed by 4 bases and J by 5 bases, 7 bases remained unmatched. The CDR3 spells CASSSPGQGKDTQYF. The CDR3 nucleotides read TGTGCCAGCAGTTCCCCGGGACAGGGAAAAGATACGCAGTATTTT.

This chain uses TRBV11-3 with TRBJ1-1, with D possibly matching TRBD1 (6 bases). V was trimmed by 5 bases and J by 11 bases, leaving 15 bases between them. This CDR3 has 12 amino acids. In germline, CDR1 is SGHNT, CDR2 YENEEA. This chain's CDR3 is CASSGGSSRAFF. In nucleotides, the CDR3 is TGTGCCAGCAGCGGGGGCTCCTCAAGGGCTTTCTTT.

The V gene is TRBV7-3, the J gene TRBJ1-2, with a possible D match to TRBD1 (5 bases). V gave up 6 bases and J gave up 0 bases, with 8 bases separating them. CDR1 SGHTA and CDR2 FQGTGA come from the germline V gene. The CDR3 length is 13 residues. In DNA, the CDR3 is TGTGCCAGCAGTGGGGCAACTAACTATGGCTACACCTTC. This codes for CASSGATNYGYTF.

In its sample, this clone was seen a few times. The chain links TRBV5-6 to TRBJ2-3; D is unresolved. V was cut by 4 bases and J by 2 bases, with 17 bases left in between. The CDR3 spans 16 residues. From germline, CDR1 is SGHDT and CDR2 YYEEEE. DNA of the CDR3: TGTGCCAGCAGCCCAAGTAGTGTCCGAGCCACAGATACGCAGTATTTT. It yields the protein CASSPSSVRATDTQYF.

The chain uses TRBV13 and TRBJ1-2; 7 bases are a match to TRBD1. The CDR3 has 13 amino acids. Per germline, CDR1 PRHDT and CDR2 FYEKMQ (reference sequence). V shed 5 bases and J 8 bases; nucleotides not matched to a gene: 8. CDR3 protein: CASSRERGPGYTF. In DNA, the CDR3 is TGTGCCAGCAGCCGTGAAAGGGGGCCCGGCTACACCTTC.

This clone was seen a handful of times. V usage is TRBV7-9 and J usage is TRBJ2-5; TRBD2 aligns across 7 bases. Germline CDR1 reads SEHNR; CDR2 reads FQNEAQ (reference sequence). This CDR3 contains 14 residues. V lost 3 bases to trimming and J lost 7 bases; unmatched junction nucleotides: 8. The CDR3 loop is CASSLGRERGTQYF. CDR3 bases: TGTGCCAGCAGCTTGGGGCGGGAGCGGGGGACCCAGTACTTC.

This sequence joins TRBV9 and TRBJ1-1; D might be TRBD1 (6 bases). The V end lost 7 bases, the J end lost 1 base, and 14 bases lay between the germline ends. CDR1 and CDR2 (germline): SGDLS, YYNGEE. This CDR3 region has 14 residues. The CDR3, as DNA: TGTGCCAGCGGAAGGTCCAGGGGGAACACTGAAGCTTTCTTT. The encoded protein is CASGRSRGNTEAFF. Full variable domain (missing parts from reference TRBV9 and TRBJ1-1): DSGVTQTPKHLITATGQRVTLRCSPRSGDLSVYWYQQSLDQGLQFLIQYYNGEERAKGNILERFSAQQFPDLHSELNLSSLELGDSALYFCASGRSRGNTEAFFGQGTRLTVV.

In DNA, the CDR3 is TGTGCCAGCAGTCAAGGGACTAGCGGGAGAGAGACCCAGTACTTC. Protein product: CASSQGTSGRETQYF. The chain combines TRBV2 with TRBJ2-5; 14 nucleotides agree with TRBD2. J lost 4 bases, V lost 5 bases, and 3 bases had no gene match. The length of the CDR3 is 15 residues. The germline V gene encodes CDR1 SNHLY and CDR2 FYNNEI. The full variable domain, completed using reference TRBV2 and TRBJ2-5, is EPEVTQTPSHQVTQMGQEVILRCVPISNHLYFYWYRQILGQKVEFLVSFYNNEISEKSEIFDDQFSVERPDGSNFTLKIRSTKLEDSAMYFCASSQGTSGRETQYFGPGTRLLVL.

This clone was seen only a few times. The chain combines TRBV4-3 with TRBJ2-7; D is ambiguous. This CDR3 is 14 amino acids long. Germline CDR1 is LGHNA and CDR2 is YSLEER. The V end lost 1 base, the J end lost 2 bases, and 9 bases lay between the germline ends. CDR3 in amino acids: CASSQVPGPYEQYF. CDR3 nucleotides: TGCGCCAGCAGCCAAGTTCCAGGTCCCTACGAGCAGTACTTC.

V usage is TRBV2 and J usage is TRBJ1-4, with 8 bases aligning to TRBD1. Germline V gene data show CDR1 as SNHLY and CDR2 as FYNNEI. The CDR3 consists of 15 residues. V lost 2 bases and J lost 8; bases outside the gene matches: 7. The CDR3 loop is CASSESRGQGEKLFF. CDR3 in DNA: TGTGCCAGCAGTGAATCCAGGGGGCAGGGGGAAAAACTGTTTTTT.

The J gene is TRBJ2-2, the V gene TRBV6-4, with 9 bases aligning to TRBD2. Losses at the gene ends were 4 bases for V and 3 bases for J; bases not matched to a gene: 3. Germline V gene lookup returns CDR1 MRHNA and CDR2 SNTAGT. CDR3 size: 15 residues. The CDR3 protein is CASSVLAGDTGELFF. The CDR3 nucleotides read TGTGCCAGCAGTGTGTTAGCGGGGGACACCGGGGAGCTGTTTTTT.

The V call is TRBV2, the J call TRBJ2-1; 8 bases agree with TRBD1. The CDR3 contains 14 residues. In germline, CDR1 is SNHLY, CDR2 FYNNEI. After removal of 6 bases from V and 1 base from J, the junction contained 2 bases not matched to a gene. CDR3 bases: TGTGCCAGCAGCCAGGGGGCTTCCTACAATGAGCAGTTCTTC. Translating it yields CASSQGASYNEQFF.

This rearrangement joins TRBV27 to TRBJ1-5, with D possibly being TRBD1 (5 bases). The germline gives CDR1 MNHEY, CDR2 SMNVEV (reference sequence). The CDR3 runs to 14 residues. Trimming left V 3 bases short and J 3 bases short, with 9 bases between. CDR3 in amino acids: CASSFQGNNQPQHF. Written as DNA, the CDR3 is TGTGCCAGCAGTTTCCAGGGAAACAATCAGCCCCAGCATTTT.

V usage is TRBV11-2 and J usage is TRBJ2-1, with 7 bases matching TRBD2. Germline CDR1 is SGHAT and CDR2 is FQNNGV. The CDR3 is 15 residues long. The trim removed 0 bases at V and 6 bases at J, leaving 5 bases unmatched. In DNA, the CDR3 is TGTGCCAGCAGCTTAGAAGGCGGGAGTCGCAATGAGCAGTTCTTC. Its translation: CASSLEGGSRNEQFF.

This clone was observed a handful of times. The rearrangement links TRBV9 to TRBJ2-1, with D possibly matching TRBD2 (6 bases). V was pared by 0 bases and J by 4 bases, with 11 bases between. This CDR3 spans 15 amino acids. Germline-derived CDR1 and CDR2 are SGDLS and YYNGEE. The CDR3 loop is CASSVEAGHYNEQFF. CDR3 bases: TGTGCCAGCAGCGTAGAAGCGGGCCATTACAATGAGCAGTTCTTC.

This sequence joins TRBV10-1 and TRBJ2-7; D unresolved. There are 17 residues in the CDR3. Germline CDR1 WNHNN, CDR2 SYGVQD (reference sequence). Trimming took 2 bases from V and 4 from J, leaving 21 bases between them. Written as DNA, the CDR3 is TGCGCCAGCAGTGAGCTCCGACTGACCGTGACCGAATACGAGCAGTACTTC. Translating it yields CASSELRLTVTEYEQYF.

This clone was counted once. The CDR3 region is CASSSAGGWGTEAFF. CDR3 bases: TGTGCCAGCAGCTCCGCAGGGGGCTGGGGCACTGAAGCTTTCTTT. V usage is TRBV7-3 and J usage is TRBJ1-1; TRBD1 agrees at 8 bases. The V segment lost 4 bases and the J segment 4 bases; nucleotides outside the gene matches: 8. This CDR3 spans 15 amino acids. Looked up from germline, CDR1 is SGHTA and CDR2 is FQGTGA.

This clone was found once. This chain uses TRBV19 with TRBJ2-7; D call uncertain. Germline V lookup: CDR1 LNHDA, CDR2 SQIVND (reference sequence). The CDR3 is 12 residues long. V lost 3 bases to trimming and J lost 6 bases, with 9 bases between them. This CDR3 reads CASSITATEQYF. The DNA for the CDR3 is TGTGCCAGTAGTATTACTGCAACCGAGCAGTACTTC.

Here the CDR3 reads CATSRDIDPSGNTIYF. CDR3 nucleotides: TGTGCCACCAGCAGAGATATAGATCCCTCTGGAAACACCATATATTTT. V and J are TRBV15 and TRBJ1-3, with D unclear. CDR1 is LNHNV and CDR2 is YYDKDF in the germline V gene (reference sequence). This CDR3 is built from 16 residues. V lost 0 bases, J lost 0 bases, and 9 bases lay in between.

This clone was counted only a few times. The V call is TRBV6-5, the J call TRBJ1-4; no reliable D call. The V end lost 2 bases, the J end lost 5 bases, and 12 bases lay between the germline ends. This CDR3 comprises 15 residues. Looked up from germline, CDR1 is MNHEY and CDR2 is SVGAGI. The chain's CDR3 is CASSYAGGGNEKLFF. The CDR3 nucleotides are TGTGCCAGCAGTTACGCGGGCGGAGGGAATGAAAAACTGTTTTTT.

The genes are TRBV6-5 and TRBJ2-3; a possible D gene is TRBD1 (6 bases). Trimming removed 2 bases at V and 0 bases at J, with 12 bases between. Germline assignment: CDR1 MNHEY and CDR2 SVGAGI. This CDR3 has 16 amino acids. CDR3 region: CASSYRGGASTDTQYF. In DNA form, the CDR3 reads TGTGCCAGCAGTTACAGAGGGGGAGCTAGCACAGATACGCAGTATTTT.

This chain joins TRBV7-9 and TRBJ1-5; perhaps TRBD1 as D (5 bases). Germline CDR1 SEHNR, CDR2 FQNEAQ (reference sequence). The CDR3 runs to 15 residues. The V and J ends lost 0 bases and 11 bases respectively, with 17 bases between them. CDR3 protein: CASSLAQGAVRAQHF. Written as DNA, the CDR3 is TGTGCCAGCAGCTTAGCGCAGGGTGCAGTCCGGGCCCAGCATTTT.